The present T cell receptor beta chain was sequenced within a study of T cells in localized non-small cell lung cancer. Study-wide results and limits: Adjacent uninvolved lung tissue had the highest T cell clonality, exceeding tumor.

The protocol was immunoSEQ multiplex PCR, while the TCRdb copy is restricted to in-frame clones and leaves out a portion. The table records approximately 88,000 clones, approximately 91% of them present only once. Note on this clone: No antigen is known for it.

The CDR3 is 13 residues long. The germline gives CDR1 MNHNS, CDR2 SASEGT. Between the trimmed V and J ends, which lost 8 bases and 7 bases, there was a span of 15 bases. The chain recombines TRBV6-1 with TRBJ1-5; the D gene is possibly TRBD1 (6 bases). This clonotype was sampled from a woman aged 40-75 years with stage II squamous cell lung carcinoma. Sequencing used PBMCs, obtained before any cancer treatment. CDR3 nucleotide sequence: TGTGCCAGCCAATCAGGGGTGGGACAGCCCCAGCATTTT. The encoded protein is CASQSGVGQPQHF.